Below, 7 T cell receptor beta chains from the same sample are listed, as sequenced in a study of Ad26.COV2.S vaccination and SARS-CoV-2 variants. The treatment was: about 20 received Ad26.COV2.S at low or high dose, single or two shots; 5 received placebo; per-sample allocation not given. Collection of the samples took place on day 63 after the first injection of vaccine or placebo. Here immunoSEQ multiplex PCR was the method, and the copy in TCRdb shows in-frame clones only, minus some. The sample consists of about 410,000 clones, 75% to 90% of them appearing once. The sequences come from peripheral blood, collected in a trial of Ad26.COV2.S vaccine versus placebo. The receptors originated from a person aged 18 to 59 who received the Ad26.COV2.S COVID-19 vaccine or a placebo.

CDR3 loop: CAWSVLAGGPSGIQYF. The CDR3 nucleotides are TGTGCCTGGAGTGTACTAGCGGGAGGGCCTTCCGGCATTCAGTACTTC. The chain links TRBV30 to TRBJ2-4, with 13 positions matching TRBD2. The junction had 8 bases not matched to a gene; V was cut back by 0 bases and J by 9 bases. The CDR3 has 16 amino acids. Looked up from germline, CDR1 is GTSNPN and CDR2 is SVGIG (reference sequence). Full variable domain (missing parts from reference TRBV30 and TRBJ2-4): SQTIHQWPATLVQPVGSPLSLECTVEGTSNPNLYWYRQAAGRGLQLLFYSVGIGQISSEVPQNLSASRPQDRQFILSSKKLLLSDSGFYLCAWSVLAGGPSGIQYFGAGTRLSVL.

The chain joins TRBV6-5 to TRBJ2-7; TRBD1 agrees at 9 bases. The length of the CDR3 is 15 residues. Germline V gene data show CDR1 as MNHEY and CDR2 as SVGAGI. J was trimmed by 5 bases and V by 0 bases; bases with no gene match: 5. The CDR3 sequence: CASSYSGQGSDEQYF. The CDR3 region has the DNA TGTGCCAGCAGTTACTCCGGACAGGGGTCCGACGAGCAGTACTTC.

The V gene is TRBV28, the J gene TRBJ2-3, with D unclear. Germline-derived CDR1 and CDR2 are MDHEN and SYDVKM. V lost 2 bases and J 3 bases, leaving 6 bases between the germline ends. The CDR3 consists of 13 residues. The CDR3 DNA reads TGTGCCAGCAGTTTAGGTGGAACAGATACGCAGTATTTT. Translated, it gives CASSLGGTDTQYF.

The table lists this clone with a count of one. The CDR3 reads CASTRTKNTEAFF. The DNA for the CDR3 is TGTGCCAGTACCCGAACCAAGAACACTGAAGCTTTCTTT. V usage is TRBV19 and J usage is TRBJ1-1; no firm D call. Trimming pared 7 bases from V and 1 base from J, leaving 10 bases between. Germline V gene sequence: CDR1 LNHDA, CDR2 SQIVND (reference sequence). The CDR3 runs 13 residues.

This sequence joins TRBV28 and TRBJ2-7, with D unresolved. The CDR3 has 11 residues. V gave up 4 bases and J gave up 7 bases, with 8 bases separating them. CDR1 and CDR2 from the germline V gene are MDHEN and SYDVKM. This chain's CDR3 is CASSSEREQYF. CDR3 DNA sequence: TGTGCCAGCAGTTCCGAGAGGGAGCAGTACTTC.

This clone was recorded once. The chain carries TRBV11-3 and TRBJ2-7; 7 bases fit TRBD1. Trimming at V came to 5 bases and at J to 1 base, leaving 2 bases not matched to a gene. CDR1 and CDR2 (germline): SGHNT, YENEEA. The CDR3 contains 13 residues. CDR3 bases: TGTGCCAGCAGCCACAGGGGTTCCTACGAGCAGTACTTC. Encoded protein: CASSHRGSYEQYF.

The chain couples TRBV3-1 (or the pseudogene TRBV3-2) to TRBJ2-7; D possibly corresponds to TRBD1 (6 bases). Trimming left V 0 bases short and J 10 bases short, with 10 bases between. Germline V gene data show CDR1 as LGHDT and CDR2 as YNNKEL (reference sequence). The CDR3 extends over 12 amino acids. The chain's CDR3 is CASSQEYRDQYF. CDR3 nucleotides: TGTGCCAGCAGCCAAGAGTACAGGGACCAGTACTTC.